Below, 30 T cell receptor beta chains from the same sample are listed, as sequenced in a study of cytomegalovirus exposure and HLA in healthy donors. Produced via immunoSEQ multiplex PCR; TCRdb's table is partial and in-frame only. The data contain approximately 180,000 clones, about 82% of them singletons. Specimen: PBMCs. The receptors originated from a woman aged 18-30 years in good health and CMV-seronegative.

CDR3 in DNA: TGTGCCAGCAGCCCCCAAGGCAGGGTCACAGATACGCAGTATTTT. Encoded protein: CASSPQGRVTDTQYF. The genes are TRBV7-9 and TRBJ2-3, with a possible D match to TRBD1 (5 bases). V was pared by 5 bases and J by 2 bases, with 14 bases between. The CDR3 is 15 amino acids. From germline, CDR1 is SEHNR and CDR2 FQNEAQ (reference sequence).

A single count supports this clone. The V and J genes are TRBV7-8 and TRBJ1-6; TRBD1 matches at 8 bases. The CDR3 contains 15 residues. In germline, CDR1 is SGHVS, CDR2 FQNEAQ. Trimming cost V 5 bases and J 7 bases; bases outside gene matches: 7. CDR3 DNA sequence: TGTGCCAGCAGCCTCGGGACAGGCCGAAATTCACCCCTCCACTTT. Residues: CASSLGTGRNSPLHF. Using reference TRBV7-8 and TRBJ1-6 for the parts outside the CDR3, the full variable domain is GAGVSQSPRYKVAKRGQDVALRCDPISGHVSLFWYQQALGQGPEFLTYFQNEAQLDKSGLPSDRFFAERPEGSVSTLKIQRTQQEDSAVYLCASSLGTGRNSPLHFGNGTRLTVT.

V is TRBV6-1 and J is TRBJ2-7; 8 bases fit TRBD1. Germline values: CDR1 MNHNS, CDR2 SASEGT. Unmatched junction bases numbered 19, after V lost 2 bases and J lost 7 bases. This CDR3 region has 18 residues. CDR3 in amino acids: CASSELGSIGDRLFEQYF. CDR3 in DNA: TGTGCCAGCAGTGAATTGGGTTCTATAGGGGACAGGCTTTTTGAGCAGTACTTC.

The chain has TRBV5-1 and TRBJ2-2, with a tentative D call TRBD2 (5 bases). This CDR3 has 16 amino acids. Looked up from germline, CDR1 is SGHRS and CDR2 is YFSETQ. V was pared by 4 bases and J by 0 bases, with 13 bases between. The CDR3 is CASSTPGTSNTGELFF. For the CDR3, the DNA is TGCGCCAGCAGCACCCCGGGAACTTCGAACACCGGGGAGCTGTTTTTT.

The chain recombines TRBV19 with TRBJ1-2, with D possibly being TRBD1 (6 bases). V lost 3 bases to trimming and J lost 2 bases, with 13 bases between them. Germline V gene lookup returns CDR1 LNHDA and CDR2 SQIVND (reference sequence). The CDR3 totals 15 residues. CDR3 coding DNA: TGTGCCAGTAGTATCCAGGGGATAGGAAACTATGGCTACACCTTC. It yields the protein CASSIQGIGNYGYTF.

This clone appeared a few times. For the CDR3, the DNA is TGTGCCAGCAGTGACTCGAACGAAGGGGGCAATGGCTACACCTTC. Translation: CASSDSNEGGNGYTF. This chain links TRBV6-4 with TRBJ1-2; TRBD1 agrees at 7 bases. This CDR3 is 15 amino acids long. The V and J ends lost 0 bases and 6 bases, in that order; junction bases with no gene match: 7. The germline V gene encodes CDR1 MRHNA and CDR2 SNTAGT.

This chain connects TRBV27 to TRBJ1-2; TRBD1 might be the D (5 bases). The CDR3 runs to 18 residues. V lost 5 bases and J lost 0, with 22 bases in between. The germline gives CDR1 MNHEY, CDR2 SMNVEV (reference sequence). Written as DNA, the CDR3 is TGTGCCAGCAGTCCCTATTCTTTATATGACAGATCTAACTATGGCTACACCTTC. Its translation: CASSPYSLYDRSNYGYTF.

This chain uses TRBV25-1 with TRBJ2-1; 7 nucleotides line up with TRBD1. The CDR3 spans 18 residues. Germline-derived CDR1 and CDR2 are MGHDK and SYGVNS. The trim removed 2 bases at V and 2 bases at J, leaving 12 bases unmatched. The CDR3 sequence is CASSETFRDSPTYNEQFF. CDR3 in DNA: TGTGCCAGCAGTGAAACCTTCCGGGACAGTCCTACCTACAATGAGCAGTTCTTC.

This clone was seen more than once but under ten times. The chain employs TRBV10-3 and TRBJ2-7, with 7 nucleotides matching TRBD1. V lost 4 bases to trimming and J lost 11 bases; unmatched junction nucleotides: 8. The CDR3 extends over 12 amino acids. The germline V gene encodes CDR1 ENHRY and CDR2 SYGVKD. The CDR3 loop is CAISGSGTAKYF. The CDR3 nucleotides read TGTGCCATCAGTGGCTCCGGGACAGCAAAGTACTTC.

This chain links TRBV2 with TRBJ2-3; D unclear. The CDR3 spans 12 residues. Trimming stripped 3 bases from V and 4 bases from J, with 5 bases between. Germline assignment: CDR1 SNHLY and CDR2 FYNNEI. Here the CDR3 reads CASSDIPDTQYF. The CDR3 DNA is TGTGCCAGCAGTGATATCCCAGATACGCAGTATTTT.

V and J are TRBV19 and TRBJ1-1; a weak D match, TRBD1 (5 bases). The CDR3 consists of 17 residues. Trimming took 8 bases from V and 6 from J, leaving 28 bases between them. Germline values: CDR1 LNHDA, CDR2 SQIVND (reference sequence). The CDR3: CASYLRGPRGPSAEAFF. In nucleotides, the CDR3 is TGTGCCAGTTACTTGAGGGGACCGAGAGGACCTAGCGCTGAAGCTTTCTTT.

The V gene is TRBV6-5, the J gene TRBJ2-3, with 7 bases lining up with TRBD2. Trimming took 2 bases from V and 1 from J; bases not matched to a gene: 3. In germline, CDR1 is MNHEY, CDR2 SVGAGI. The CDR3 length is 15 residues. The CDR3 reads CASSYRGSGTDTQYF. Here the CDR3 DNA reads TGTGCCAGCAGTTACCGCGGGAGCGGCACAGATACGCAGTATTTT.

The chain carries TRBV5-1 and TRBJ2-5; 8 bases are a match to TRBD1. The CDR3 loop spans 16 amino acids. V lost 0 bases and J lost 5; bases outside the gene matches: 9. CDR1 is SGHRS, CDR2 YFSETQ, per germline. The DNA of the CDR3 is TGCGCCAGCAGCTTGGGTCGGACAGGGAATGGGGAGACCCAGTACTTC. The encoded protein is CASSLGRTGNGETQYF.

The V gene is TRBV13, the J gene TRBJ2-1; 10 positions agree with TRBD2. The CDR3 has 13 amino acids. Germline-derived CDR1 and CDR2 are PRHDT and FYEKMQ (reference sequence). The ends lost 6 bases at V and 9 bases at J; junction bases unmatched: 5. This CDR3 reads CASRRTSGVEQFF. CDR3 sequence (DNA): TGTGCCAGCAGACGAACTAGCGGGGTTGAGCAGTTCTTC.

J is TRBJ2-7 and V is TRBV5-1; D gene uncertain. The ends were cut back, 2 bases at V and 3 bases at J, with 6 bases in the middle. Germline CDR1 reads SGHRS; CDR2 reads YFSETQ. The CDR3 is made up of 12 amino acids. CDR3 region: CASSFSSYEQYF. CDR3 in DNA: TGCGCCAGCAGCTTTTCTAGCTACGAGCAGTACTTC. The variable domain in full, with the rest retrieved from reference TRBV5-1 and TRBJ2-7, is KAGVTQTPRYLIKTRGQQVTLSCSPISGHRSVSWYQQTPGQGLQFLFEYFSETQRNKGNFPGRFSGRQFSNSRSEMNVSTLELGDSALYLCASSFSSYEQYFGPGTRLTVT.

V and J are TRBV19 and TRBJ1-2, with D possibly matching TRBD1 (5 bases). Germline V gene sequence: CDR1 LNHDA, CDR2 SQIVND (reference sequence). This CDR3 region has 13 residues. V lost 6 bases, J lost 8 bases, and 16 bases lay in between. The CDR3 nucleotides read TGTGCCAGTAGCGATCAGGGAACGGGCGGCTACACCTTC. It encodes CASSDQGTGGYTF.

V usage is TRBV5-5 and J usage is TRBJ2-3; D gene ambiguous. V lost 4 bases to trimming and J lost 0 bases, with 6 bases between them. The CDR3 totals 13 residues. Germline V CDR1 and CDR2: SGHKS, YYEKEE (reference sequence). The CDR3 sequence is CASSPQSTDTQYF. CDR3 DNA: TGTGCCAGCAGCCCGCAGAGCACAGATACGCAGTATTTT.

The chain combines TRBV27 with TRBJ2-2, with a weak D call TRBD2 (5 bases). In germline, CDR1 is MNHEY, CDR2 SMNVEV (reference sequence). V was clipped by 7 bases and J by 5 bases, with 11 bases between them. The CDR3 is 13 amino acids. The CDR3 DNA reads TGTGCCAGCACGCCCGGGGAAACCGGGGAGCTGTTTTTT. It yields the protein CASTPGETGELFF.

The rearrangement links TRBV6-5 to TRBJ2-6; D is uncertain. Trimming took off 6 bases at V and 0 bases at J, with 6 bases between the two ends. This CDR3 has 14 amino acids. The V gene's germline CDR1 is MNHEY and CDR2 SVGAGI. CDR3 region: CASRWSSGANVLTF. The CDR3 DNA reads TGTGCCAGCAGATGGAGCTCTGGGGCCAACGTCCTGACTTTC.

The V and J genes are TRBV19 and TRBJ2-3; D remains ambiguous. Looked up from germline, CDR1 is LNHDA and CDR2 is SQIVND (reference sequence). CDR3 length equals 14 residues. V lost 2 bases, J lost 1 base, and 7 bases lay in between. The CDR3 DNA reads TGTGCCAGTAGTATACAACTGGGCACAGATACGCAGTATTTT. Protein product: CASSIQLGTDTQYF.

The chain carries TRBV5-8 and TRBJ2-1; TRBD2 matches at 7 bases. This CDR3 spans 16 amino acids. The ends lost 3 bases at V and 9 bases at J; junction bases unmatched: 15. CDR1 and CDR2 from the germline V gene are SGHTS and YDEGEE. CDR3 bases: TGTGCCAGCAGCTCGGGGGTGAGCGGGGCAGTGGGTGAGCAGTTCTTC. Residues: CASSSGVSGAVGEQFF.

V usage is TRBV7-3 and J usage is TRBJ2-7; the D is unclear. V was pared by 1 base and J by 3 bases, with 7 bases between. Germline V gene lookup returns CDR1 SGHTA and CDR2 FQGTGA. There are 13 residues in the CDR3. For the CDR3, the DNA is TGTGCCAGCAGCTTAAAGCCAGGCTACGAGCAGTACTTC. Translated: CASSLKPGYEQYF.

This sequence joins TRBV5-4 and TRBJ1-1, with TRBD1 identical over 10 bases. Losses at the gene ends were 2 bases for V and 4 bases for J; bases not matched to a gene: 5. CDR1 is SGHNT, CDR2 YYREEE, per germline (reference sequence). This CDR3 spans 15 amino acids. The CDR3: CASSLEGTGATEAFF. The DNA for the CDR3 is TGTGCCAGCAGCTTAGAAGGGACAGGGGCCACTGAAGCTTTCTTT. Based on the CDR3 plus reference TRBV5-4 and TRBJ1-1, the full variable domain is ETGVTQSPTHLIKTRGQQVTLRCSSQSGHNTVSWYQQALGQGPQFIFQYYREEENGRGNFPPRFSGLQFPNYSSELNVNALELDDSALYLCASSLEGTGATEAFFGQGTRLTVV.

This chain connects TRBV27 to TRBJ2-7; the D gene is possibly TRBD2 (6 bases). The CDR3 extends over 15 amino acids. V was cut by 5 bases and J by 7 bases, with 21 bases left in between. Germline loops: CDR1 MNHEY, CDR2 SMNVEV (reference sequence). This CDR3 reads CASSPDTSPGREQYF. CDR3 DNA sequence: TGTGCCAGCAGTCCGGATACTAGCCCCGGACGGGAGCAGTACTTC.

The chain recombines TRBV28 with TRBJ1-1; maybe TRBD1 (6 bases). This CDR3 is 16 amino acids long. Per the germline V gene, CDR1 is MDHEN and CDR2 is SYDVKM. Trimming cost V 3 bases and J 1 base, with 15 bases left between them. CDR3 in amino acids: CASSLRFVRGNTEAFF. CDR3 coding DNA: TGTGCCAGCAGTTTGCGGTTTGTCAGGGGGAACACTGAAGCTTTCTTT.

V is TRBV11-3 and J is TRBJ1-6; 9 nucleotides align to TRBD1. The CDR3 runs to 16 residues. CDR1 and CDR2 from the germline V gene are SGHNT and YENEEA. After removal of 4 bases from V and 7 bases from J, the junction contained 8 bases not matched to a gene. CDR3 amino acids: CASSSTPGQGNSPLHF. CDR3 coding DNA: TGTGCCAGCAGCTCCACCCCGGGACAGGGAAATTCACCCCTCCACTTT.

In this sample, this clone turned up once. The chain couples TRBV5-1 to TRBJ1-4; the D is unclear. The CDR3 runs 15 residues. V lost 2 bases and J 0 bases, leaving 8 bases between the germline ends. Germline CDR1 and CDR2: SGHRS and YFSETQ. The CDR3 nucleotides read TGCGCCAGCAGCTTTTGGGGAGCAACTAATGAAAAACTGTTTTTT. Translated, it gives CASSFWGATNEKLFF.

The chain joins TRBV6-4 to TRBJ2-2; the match to TRBD2 covers 7 bases. The CDR3 is 14 amino acids. Per the germline V gene, CDR1 is MRHNA and CDR2 is SNTAGT. J was trimmed by 6 bases and V by 6 bases; bases with no gene match: 7. The CDR3 DNA sequence: TGTGCCAGCAGACCTACTACTAGCGCCGGGGAGCTGTTTTTT. Protein product: CASRPTTSAGELFF.

The rearrangement uses TRBV5-5 and TRBJ2-6, with TRBD1 as a possible D gene (6 bases). There are 17 residues in the CDR3. The germline V and J ends were trimmed by 1 base and 0 bases, with 11 bases remaining between them. Germline lookup yields CDR1 SGHKS and CDR2 YYEKEE (reference sequence). CDR3: CASSLPTGGSGANVLTF. The CDR3 bases are TGTGCCAGCAGCTTGCCGACAGGCGGCTCTGGGGCCAACGTCCTGACTTTC.

The chain recombines TRBV15 with TRBJ1-1; the D gene is possibly TRBD1 (5 bases). In germline, CDR1 is LNHNV, CDR2 YYDKDF (reference sequence). The CDR3 sequence is 15 residues long. The germline V and J ends were trimmed by 3 bases and 5 bases, with 16 bases remaining between them. The CDR3 sequence: CATSSRDSRRTEAFF. The CDR3 DNA reads as TGTGCCACCAGCAGCCGGGACTCCAGGCGGACTGAAGCTTTCTTT.